The 31 T cell receptor beta chains below all came from one sample that was sequenced in a study of blood T cell repertoires in COVID-19. Produced via immunoSEQ multiplex PCR; TCRdb's table is partial and in-frame only. The sample includes about 200,000 clones, 82% seen only once; the top ten take approximately 8.1%. Source material: peripheral blood. The receptors were gathered from a woman aged 60-75 years with COVID-19, enrolled during active disease.

The genes are TRBV20-1 and TRBJ2-1; 11 nucleotides match TRBD2. This CDR3 spans 14 amino acids. Trimming removed 3 bases from V and 9 bases from J; junction bases left unmatched: 7. CDR1 and CDR2 from the germline V gene are DFQATT and SNEGSKA (reference sequence). The CDR3 here is CSASGTSGRSEQFF. CDR3 DNA sequence: TGCAGTGCTAGTGGGACTAGCGGTCGTAGTGAGCAGTTCTTC.

The table lists this clone with a few counts. The V and J genes are TRBV19 and TRBJ1-3; maybe TRBD1 (6 bases). The CDR3 has 15 amino acids. Trimming left V 8 bases short and J 2 bases short, with 16 bases between. Germline V gene sequence: CDR1 LNHDA, CDR2 SQIVND (reference sequence). CDR3 DNA sequence: TGTGCCAGTGCATCAGGGGCAGATACTGGAAACACCATATATTTT. Amino acids: CASASGADTGNTIYF.

This chain connects TRBV3-1 (or the pseudogene TRBV3-2) to TRBJ1-4, with 7 positions matching TRBD1. This CDR3 spans 15 amino acids. J gave up 5 bases and V 4 bases, and 7 bases lay outside the gene matches. CDR1 and CDR2 (germline): LGHDT, YNNKEL (reference sequence). The CDR3, as DNA: TGTGCCAGCAGCCTTATGACCAGGGGGAATGAAAAACTGTTTTTT. Translated: CASSLMTRGNEKLFF.

About this clone: Within the sample, other DNA sequences also encode this same CDR3. The chain has TRBV10-3 and TRBJ1-5, with unresolved D. The CDR3 has 14 residues. Germline-derived CDR1 and CDR2 are ENHRY and SYGVKD. Trimming cost V 2 bases and J 2 bases, with 7 bases left between them. The CDR3 protein is CAISESSGNQPQHF. In nucleotides, the CDR3 is TGTGCCATCAGTGAGAGTTCAGGCAATCAGCCCCAGCATTTT.

V is TRBV9 and J is TRBJ1-2; tentatively, D is TRBD1 (5 bases). V was shortened by 5 bases and J by 8 bases, with 19 bases between the two germline ends. There are 14 residues in the CDR3. Germline V gives CDR1 SGDLS, CDR2 YYNGEE. In DNA form, the CDR3 reads TGTGCCAGCAGACCCATGCAGGGAAGGGGAGGCTACACCTTC. It specifies CASRPMQGRGGYTF.

The gene calls are TRBV18 and TRBJ2-5, with a tentative D call TRBD2 (6 bases). Between the trimmed V and J ends, which lost 4 bases and 2 bases, there was a span of 8 bases. Looked up from germline, CDR1 is KGHSH and CDR2 is LQKENI. This CDR3 contains 13 residues. CDR3 protein: CASSLGGQETQYF. The CDR3 DNA is TGTGCCAGCTCACTCGGGGGTCAAGAGACCCAGTACTTC.

This chain joins TRBV25-1 and TRBJ1-6; D gene unclear. This CDR3 is built from 13 residues. The germline V gene encodes CDR1 MGHDK and CDR2 SYGVNS. The ends were cut back, 3 bases at V and 6 bases at J, with 6 bases in the middle. In DNA, the CDR3 is TGTGCCAGCAGTGAGCGGCTTAATTCACCCCTCCACTTT. Its protein is CASSERLNSPLHF.

The J gene is TRBJ1-4, the V gene TRBV28; no reliable D call. Trimming took 2 bases from V and 7 from J, leaving 11 bases between them. Germline V gene lookup returns CDR1 MDHEN and CDR2 SYDVKM. The CDR3 has 14 residues. CDR3 nucleotide sequence: TGTGCCAGCAGTTTACACGCCTCTAGTGAAAAACTGTTTTTT. It specifies CASSLHASSEKLFF.

V usage is TRBV5-1 and J usage is TRBJ2-1; 10 bases align to TRBD2. The CDR3 has 17 residues. The germline CDR1 and CDR2 sequences are SGHRS and YFSETQ. J was trimmed by 0 bases and V by 6 bases; bases with no gene match: 9. The CDR3 loop is CASTGGSGGSSYNEQFF. Here the CDR3 DNA reads TGCGCCAGCACCGGGGGTAGCGGGGGGAGCTCCTACAATGAGCAGTTCTTC.

The V call is TRBV4-3, the J call TRBJ2-7; a weak D match, TRBD2 (7 bases). The CDR3 covers 15 residues. V was trimmed by 1 base and J by 3 bases, leaving 13 bases between them. Germline values: CDR1 LGHNA, CDR2 YSLEER. CDR3 nucleotides: TGCGCCAGCAGCCAAGGTAGGGGGGGGAACTACGAGCAGTACTTC. It encodes CASSQGRGGNYEQYF.

V and J are TRBV6-5 and TRBJ1-5, with 7 bases identical to TRBD1. The CDR3 contains 15 residues. The trim removed 6 bases at V and 3 bases at J, leaving 8 bases unmatched. Germline values: CDR1 MNHEY, CDR2 SVGAGI. CDR3: CASRPQGPSNQPQHF. The CDR3 DNA sequence: TGTGCCAGCAGACCACAGGGGCCCTCCAATCAGCCCCAGCATTTT.

J is TRBJ1-1 and V is TRBV7-3; D unclear. The V gene's germline CDR1 is SGHTA and CDR2 FQGTGA. V gave up 6 bases and J gave up 0 bases, with 8 bases separating them. The CDR3 length is 13 residues. The chain's CDR3 is CASRLTLNTEAFF. The CDR3 nucleotides read TGTGCCAGCAGACTAACACTGAACACTGAAGCTTTCTTT.

The rearrangement links TRBV12-3 or TRBV12-4 to TRBJ2-7, with TRBD1 as a possible D gene (6 bases). The V end was cut by 4 bases, the J end by 7 bases, with 14 bases between. The CDR3 runs 13 residues. Written as DNA, the CDR3 is TGTGCCAGCAGTTCAGGGTCGAGGGGGGAGCAGTACTTC. Its translation: CASSSGSRGEQYF.

This clone was counted between two and nine times. The gene calls are TRBV5-8 and TRBJ1-6; D may be TRBD1 (6 bases). Germline V CDR1 and CDR2: SGHTS, YDEGEE. The CDR3 spans 12 residues. The V gene lost 6 bases and the J gene lost 14 bases, with 15 bases spanning the gap. CDR3 bases: TGTGCCAGCATTCCGGGGGGCGGAACCCTCCACTTT. As protein: CASIPGGGTLHF.

The J gene is TRBJ2-7, the V gene TRBV20-1, with D possibly TRBD1 on 5 matching bases. V shed 2 bases and J shed 5 bases, with 7 bases lying between them. This CDR3 has 11 amino acids. Per germline, CDR1 DFQATT and CDR2 SNEGSKA (reference sequence). CDR3 sequence reads: CSARQGNEQYV. For the CDR3, the DNA is TGCAGTGCTAGACAGGGTAACGAGCAGTACGTC.

This clone was counted once. V and J are TRBV19 and TRBJ2-7; 9 bases map to TRBD1. Per the germline V gene, CDR1 is LNHDA and CDR2 is SQIVND (reference sequence). The length of the CDR3 is 12 residues. V gave up 10 bases and J gave up 10 bases; unmatched junction bases: 11. DNA for the CDR3: TGTGCCACCAACGGACAGGGGATATTCCAGTACGTC. Protein product: CATNGQGIFQYV.

The V and J genes are TRBV7-9 and TRBJ1-4; a possible D gene is TRBD1 (5 bases). Per germline, CDR1 SEHNR and CDR2 FQNEAQ (reference sequence). Between the trimmed V and J ends, which lost 1 base and 4 bases, there was a span of 13 bases. CDR3 length: 16 residues. CDR3 bases: TGTGCCAGCAGCTTAGGGCTCCGGGACTATAATGAAAAACTGTTTTTT. It codes for CASSLGLRDYNEKLFF.

This chain joins TRBV28 and TRBJ1-5; TRBD1 matches 9 bases. CDR1 MDHEN and CDR2 SYDVKM come from the germline V gene. V trimming: 2 bases; J trimming: 1 base; junction bases outside the gene matches: 12. The CDR3 contains 19 residues. As DNA, the CDR3 is TGTGCCAGCAGTTTAGGACAGGGGTCGGGAGAAAACAGCAATCAGCCCCAGCATTTT. Protein product: CASSLGQGSGENSNQPQHF.

This rearrangement joins TRBV27 to TRBJ2-1; possible D gene TRBD2, 6 bases. V was trimmed by 3 bases and J by 0 bases, leaving 9 bases between them. Germline CDR1 reads MNHEY; CDR2 reads SMNVEV (reference sequence). There are 15 residues in the CDR3. The CDR3 nucleotides are TGTGCCAGCAGTTTCGGGAGAGGCTCCTACAATGAGCAGTTCTTC. Encoded protein: CASSFGRGSYNEQFF.

A remark on this clone: Mismatch with germline at one junction end may stem from a read error. The genes are TRBV2 and TRBJ1-1; a possible D gene is TRBD1 (5 bases). This CDR3 comprises 14 residues. In germline, CDR1 is SNHLY, CDR2 FYNNEI. This CDR3 is CAGSSGRGDTEAFF. The CDR3 nucleotides are TGTGCCGGCAGTTCCGGACGGGGGGACACTGAAGCTTTCTTT.

The genes are TRBV2 and TRBJ1-2, with no clear D. The CDR3 totals 14 residues. The germline V gene encodes CDR1 SNHLY and CDR2 FYNNEI. The V gene lost 3 bases and the J gene lost 4 bases, with 12 bases spanning the gap. The CDR3 nucleotides are TGTGCCAGCAGTGAGCGGGGAAAGATCTATGGCTACACCTTC. This sequence encodes CASSERGKIYGYTF.

This clone was seen once. This rearrangement joins TRBV6-5 to TRBJ1-2, with D possibly matching TRBD1 (5 bases). Trimming stripped 5 bases from V and 8 bases from J, with 18 bases between. CDR1 and CDR2 from the germline V gene are MNHEY and SVGAGI. CDR3 length: 14 residues. The CDR3, as DNA: TGTGCCAGCAGTAACGCAGGGAACCTATACGGCTACACCTTC. This gives the protein CASSNAGNLYGYTF.

This clone was seen a few times. The chain has TRBV4-3 and TRBJ2-1; TRBD2 aligns across 11 bases. The CDR3 is made up of 17 amino acids. V lost 4 bases and J lost 4; bases outside the gene matches: 9. Per germline, CDR1 LGHNA and CDR2 YSLEER. The chain's CDR3 is CASSRTSTSGSYNEQFF. The CDR3 nucleotides read TGCGCCAGCAGCCGCACCAGCACTAGCGGGAGTTACAATGAGCAGTTCTTC.

This sequence joins TRBV6-5 and TRBJ1-1; TRBD1 matches 7 bases. The CDR3 consists of 14 residues. The germline V gene encodes CDR1 MNHEY and CDR2 SVGAGI. Germline trimming cut 2 bases from V and 2 bases from J; bases unmatched to any gene: 2. The CDR3 region has the DNA TGTGCCAGCAGTTACCGGGACAGTAACACTGAAGCTTTCTTT. It is translated as CASSYRDSNTEAFF.

The chain couples TRBV4-2 to TRBJ1-1, with 8 bases aligning to TRBD1. The CDR3 covers 14 residues. Losses at the gene ends were 2 bases for V and 7 bases for J; bases not matched to a gene: 6. The germline V gene encodes CDR1 LGHNA and CDR2 YNFKEQ. CDR3 region: CASSQLQGASEAFF. CDR3 nucleotides: TGTGCCAGCAGCCAACTTCAGGGGGCGAGTGAAGCTTTCTTT.

The genes are TRBV7-2 and TRBJ2-2; D is undetermined. Germline CDR1 and CDR2: SGHTA and FQGNSA. The CDR3 covers 14 residues. Between the trimmed V and J ends, which lost 5 bases and 4 bases, there was a span of 11 bases. The CDR3 region has the DNA TGTGCCAGCAGCCCCGCGCCCCCCACCGGGGAGCTGTTTTTT. It encodes CASSPAPPTGELFF. Variable domain in full (rest from reference TRBV7-2 and TRBJ2-2): GAGVSQSPSNKVTEKGKDVELRCDPISGHTALYWYRQSLGQGLEFLIYFQGNSAPDKSGLPSDRFSAERTGGSVSTLTIQRTQQEDSAVYLCASSPAPPTGELFFGEGSRLTVL.

This clone was seen only a few times. The genes are TRBV5-1 and TRBJ2-2, with 13 bases aligning to TRBD2. Germline CDR1 and CDR2: SGHRS and YFSETQ. This CDR3 is built from 21 residues. After removal of 3 bases from V and 6 bases from J, the junction contained 20 bases not matched to a gene. CDR3 protein: CASSSPGIGTSGNLFAGELFF. Here the CDR3 DNA reads TGCGCCAGCAGCTCACCAGGGATTGGGACTAGCGGGAACCTGTTCGCCGGGGAGCTGTTTTTT.

This chain connects TRBV9 to TRBJ1-4, with TRBD1 as a possible D gene (5 bases). Per germline, CDR1 SGDLS and CDR2 YYNGEE. V lost 3 bases, J lost 5 bases, and 11 bases lay in between. CDR3 length: 14 residues. The CDR3 spells CASSADGGNEKLFF. The CDR3 DNA reads TGTGCCAGCAGCGCGGACGGGGGGAATGAAAAACTGTTTTTT.

J is TRBJ2-1 and V is TRBV24-1; 10 positions match TRBD2. Germline V CDR1 and CDR2: KGHDR, SFDVKD. This CDR3 is built from 16 residues. V was clipped by 4 bases and J by 3 bases; unmatched bases: 5. Here the CDR3 reads CATSDLTSGLYNEQFF. The CDR3 DNA follows: TGTGCCACCAGTGACCTGACTAGCGGGCTCTACAATGAGCAGTTCTTC.

The V gene is TRBV24-1, the J gene TRBJ2-2; D is perhaps TRBD2 (6 bases). CDR1 KGHDR and CDR2 SFDVKD come from the germline V gene. The CDR3 runs to 14 residues. The V end was cut by 7 bases, the J end by 2 bases, with 10 bases between. The DNA for the CDR3 is TGTGCCACCAGCCGGAGGGTTAACACCGGGGAGCTGTTTTTT. Translated, it gives CATSRRVNTGELFF.

This sequence joins TRBV2 and TRBJ1-2; TRBD1 aligns across 12 bases. V lost 6 bases, J lost 5 bases, and 7 bases stayed unmatched. This CDR3 has 15 residues. The V gene's germline CDR1 is SNHLY and CDR2 FYNNEI. The CDR3 loop reads CASSSGTGGRYGYTF. In nucleotides, the CDR3 is TGTGCCAGCAGCTCCGGGACAGGGGGCCGTTATGGCTACACCTTC.